The clone carrying this T cell receptor beta chain counts as large. The same CDR3 arises from other DNA sequences in this sample as well. Patients at the Seattle site were enrolled during active infection and followed longitudinally. The V and J ends lost 5 bases and 3 bases respectively, with 10 bases between them. CDR1 and CDR2 from the germline V gene are SNHLY and FYNNEI. The CDR3 consists of 13 residues. Per the original methods: Estimates of nucleated cell counts were drawn from the amplification of reference gene primers. Using immunoSEQ multiplex PCR, the repertoire was profiled, and TCRdb retains in-frame clones only, with some absent. V, J and clone size are those of that table, while D and trimming were read from the DNA. The data contain tens of thousands of clones, 65% to 90% of them singletons. The data were taken from a study of blood T cell repertoires in COVID-19. The wider study: Sample material is recorded as cDNA or gDNA derived from T cells, B-cell-depleted T cells, or PBMCs.

The TCR originated in a man under 40 with COVID-19, enrolled during active disease. The J gene is TRBJ1-1, the V gene TRBV2; D is undetermined. Sequenced material: peripheral blood. CDR3 nucleotide sequence: TGTGCCAGCAGTAAACAGTTAGACACTGAAGCTTTCTTT. It translates to CASSKQLDTEAFF. The entire variable domain, with the rest obtained from reference TRBV2 and TRBJ1-1, is as follows: EPEVTQTPSHQVTQMGQEVILRCVPISNHLYFYWYRQILGQKVEFLVSFYNNEISEKSEIFDDQFSVERPDGSNFTLKIRSTKLEDSAMYFCASSKQLDTEAFFGQGTRLTVV.